These T cell receptor beta chains were read from a single sample in a study of persistence of HIV-infected CD4 T cells. No cognate antigen is known for these TCRs. Assay: immunoSEQ multiplex PCR; the TCRdb copy retains only in-frame clones and omits some. Here the sample spans 40,000 to 55,000 clones, about nine tenths being singletons. The input for sequencing was CD4+ T cells sorted from PBMCs after approximately 20-hour stimulation, taken from a patient who received antiretroviral therapy. These receptors were taken from an adult woman with HIV who was CMV-seropositive. CDR3s leave out the opening cysteine and the closing phenylalanine or tryptophan. A D gene is named only where the DNA matches it firmly. Rows may omit the clone size; those that give it use once, few, many or a size class.

size,J,V,D,CDR3
medium-sized,TRBJ1-2,TRBV6-1,TRBD1,ASSERTGFGYT
.,TRBJ1-5,TRBV30,.,AWSVLDTGQPQH
few,TRBJ2-2,TRBV27,TRBD1,ASRSRGPNTGELF
once,TRBJ2-3,TRBV4-2,.,ASSQGPPDTQY
.,TRBJ1-3,TRBV7-3,.,ASSLNAGAGNTIY
.,TRBJ1-1,TRBV29-1,.,SVKPPATEAF
.,TRBJ2-5,TRBV30,TRBD2,AWSAGRVAGGPGETQY
.,TRBJ1-5,TRBV2,TRBD1,ASSPGQGSQPQH
few,TRBJ1-4,TRBV9,TRBD1,ASSLGTGANEKLF
.,TRBJ1-6,TRBV6-5,TRBD1,ASSPDRADNSPLH
few,TRBJ1-2,TRBV27,TRBD1,ASSLSQGVVSSYGYT
.,TRBJ1-1,TRBV4-2,.,ASSLRGGPEAF
.,TRBJ1-1,TRBV4-1,.,ASSQQVSVAGGVMNTEAF
.,TRBJ1-5,TRBV7-8,TRBD1,ASSPRAYRGGRISNQPQH
.,TRBJ1-5,TRBV28,.,ASSWGDRRNQPQH
.,TRBJ1-1,TRBV28,.,ASSPRGGRGLTAF
.,TRBJ1-3,TRBV25-1,.,ASSDPRAVVDTIY
.,TRBJ1-5,TRBV24-1,.,ATSDFSGNQPQH
few,TRBJ1-5,TRBV27,.,ASSLMDLNQPQH
.,TRBJ1-4,TRBV19,.,ASSKTVTNEKLF
.,TRBJ2-1,TRBV24-1,.,ATSDTDSYNEQF
.,TRBJ2-6,TRBV5-1,.,ASSTTSYSGANVLT
.,TRBJ2-2,TRBV9,TRBD1,ASSSRQGARPGTGELF
.,TRBJ2-5,TRBV6-1,.,ASSEGPGVVGTQY
.,TRBJ1-2,TRBV5-1,TRBD1,ASSLMTGGSYGYT
once,TRBJ1-2,TRBV5-4,.,ASSREAASNYGYT
.,TRBJ1-4,TRBV7-2,.,ASSPGRTNEKLF
.,TRBJ2-7,TRBV3-1/TRBV3-2,.,ASSQFATSYEQY
.,TRBJ2-5,TRBV24-1,TRBD1,ATSEGGQGYQETQY
.,TRBJ2-3,TRBV5-1,.,ASSLVEGARAQY
.,TRBJ1-5,TRBV5-1,TRBD1,ASSPDRGGNQPQH
.,TRBJ2-6,TRBV5-1,.,ASRKQGLGANVLT
.,TRBJ1-5,TRBV3-1/TRBV3-2,.,ASSPGGRAQH
.,TRBJ2-1,TRBV5-5,.,ASSWPIGQDEQF
.,TRBJ1-1,TRBV10-2,.,ASTGENTRSDTEAF
few,TRBJ1-1,TRBV5-1,.,ASRWGGSNTEAF
.,TRBJ1-4,TRBV4-1,.,ASSQGLNNEKLF
.,TRBJ1-2,TRBV24-1,.,ATSDLGSNYGYT
.,TRBJ1-6,TRBV4-2,.,ASSQGGGQVNSPLH
.,TRBJ1-3,TRBV7-2,TRBD1,ASSLAPGQGIGVGTSGNTIY
.,TRBJ2-5,TRBV5-1,.,ASSLKETQY
.,TRBJ1-1,TRBV14,.,ASSPQVNTEAF
once,TRBJ1-5,TRBV7-2,.,ASSLALQSNQPQH
.,TRBJ1-3,TRBV3-1/TRBV3-2,.,ASSQEGPGWNTIY
.,TRBJ1-1,TRBV5-1,TRBD1,ASSLVTGGRWTEAF
.,TRBJ1-3,TRBV6-1,TRBD1,ASSAKGQGAGNTIY
few,TRBJ2-3,TRBV3-1/TRBV3-2,.,ASFYGGTQY
.,TRBJ1-2,TRBV30,TRBD1,AWSTLQGSGGYT
.,TRBJ1-4,TRBV12-5,.,ASGLDRGRNEKLF